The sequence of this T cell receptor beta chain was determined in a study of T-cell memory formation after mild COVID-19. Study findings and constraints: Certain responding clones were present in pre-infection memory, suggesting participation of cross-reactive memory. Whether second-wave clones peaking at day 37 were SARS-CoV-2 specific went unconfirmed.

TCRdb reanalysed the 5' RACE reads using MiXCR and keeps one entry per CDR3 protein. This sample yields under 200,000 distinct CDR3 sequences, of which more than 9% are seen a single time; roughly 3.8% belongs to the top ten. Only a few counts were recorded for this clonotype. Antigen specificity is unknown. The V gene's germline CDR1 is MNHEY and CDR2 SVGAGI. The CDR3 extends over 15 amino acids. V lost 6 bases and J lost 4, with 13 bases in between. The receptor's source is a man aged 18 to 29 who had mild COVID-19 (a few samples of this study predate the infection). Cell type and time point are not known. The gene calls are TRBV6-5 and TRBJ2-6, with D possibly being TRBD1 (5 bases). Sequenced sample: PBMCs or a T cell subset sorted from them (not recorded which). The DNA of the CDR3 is TGTGCCAGCAGGACAGTTTCTGCCGGGGCCAACGTCCTGACTTTC. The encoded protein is CASRTVSAGANVLTF.